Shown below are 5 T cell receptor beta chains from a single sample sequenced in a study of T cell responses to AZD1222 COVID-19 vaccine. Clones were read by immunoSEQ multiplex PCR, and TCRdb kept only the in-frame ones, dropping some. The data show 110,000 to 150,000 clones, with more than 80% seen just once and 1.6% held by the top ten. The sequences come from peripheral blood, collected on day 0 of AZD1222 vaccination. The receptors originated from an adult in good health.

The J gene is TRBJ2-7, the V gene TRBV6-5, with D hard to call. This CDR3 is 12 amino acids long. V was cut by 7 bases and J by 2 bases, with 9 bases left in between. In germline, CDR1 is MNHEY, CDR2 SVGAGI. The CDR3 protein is CASIAGPYEQYF. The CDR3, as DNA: TGTGCCAGCATCGCAGGTCCCTACGAGCAGTACTTC.

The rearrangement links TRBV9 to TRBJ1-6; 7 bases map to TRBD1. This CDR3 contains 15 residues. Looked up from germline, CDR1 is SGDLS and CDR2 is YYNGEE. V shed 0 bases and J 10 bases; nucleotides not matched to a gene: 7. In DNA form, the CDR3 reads TGTGCCAGCAGCGTAGGCGACAGGGTGGGCTCACCCCTCCACTTT. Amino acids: CASSVGDRVGSPLHF.

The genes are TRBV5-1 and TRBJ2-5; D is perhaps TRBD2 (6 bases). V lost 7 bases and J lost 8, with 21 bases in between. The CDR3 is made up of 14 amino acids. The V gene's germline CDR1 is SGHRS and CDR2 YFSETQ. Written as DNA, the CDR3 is TGCGCCAGCGACTTCTATAGCGGAATGGGAACCCAGTACTTC. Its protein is CASDFYSGMGTQYF.

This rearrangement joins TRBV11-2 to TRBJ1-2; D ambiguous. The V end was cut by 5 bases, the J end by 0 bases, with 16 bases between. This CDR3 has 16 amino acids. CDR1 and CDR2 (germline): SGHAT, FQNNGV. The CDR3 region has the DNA TGTGCCAGCAGCCCCGAGGTACACGCAGCTAACTATGGCTACACCTTC. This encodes CASSPEVHAANYGYTF. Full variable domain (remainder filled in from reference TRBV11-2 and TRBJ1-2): EAGVAQSPRYKIIEKRQSVAFWCNPISGHATLYWYQQILGQGPKLLIQFQNNGVVDDSQLPKDRFSAERLKGVDSTLKIQPAKLEDSAVYLCASSPEVHAANYGYTFGSGTRLTVV.

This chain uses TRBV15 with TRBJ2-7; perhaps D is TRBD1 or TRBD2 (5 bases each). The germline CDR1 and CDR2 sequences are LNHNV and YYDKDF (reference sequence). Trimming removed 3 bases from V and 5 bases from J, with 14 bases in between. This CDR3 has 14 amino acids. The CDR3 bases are TGTGCCACCAGCAGTGGGGGATCGGGCAACGAGCAGTACTTC. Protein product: CATSSGGSGNEQYF.